The clone carrying this T cell receptor (beta chain) was seen more than once but under ten times. Its specificity is not known. The sample comes from a study of CD8 T cells in ankylosing spondylitis. Making the TCR beta libraries involved quantitative 5'-RACE with molecular barcodes. TCRdb passed the 5' RACE reads through MiXCR, listing each CDR3 protein once. The sample holds more than 400,000 distinct CDR3 sequences; about 5.2% are singletons and the top ten take roughly 3.5%. Broader study findings: According to the report, clones linked to the disease were significantly enriched in matched synovial fluid samples taken from ankylosing spondylitis patients. Disease-linked clones displayed a CD8+ phenotype and appeared relatively rarely in peripheral blood. Past studies reported some motif variants in reactive arthritis synovial fluid and blood. Ankylosing spondylitis blood appeared to carry a characteristic TCR beta motif of roughly 8 highly homologous variants.

Sequenced sample: blood, either unsorted or a sorted T cell fraction (not recorded which). The sequence was obtained from a male donor with ankylosing spondylitis.

As DNA, the CDR3 is TGTGCCAGCAGCCCCTTAAATAAGGGGAAGCAGTACTTC. Translation gives CASSPLNKGKQYF. J is TRBJ2-7 and V is TRBV7-8; a weak D match, TRBD1 (5 bases). Per the germline V gene, CDR1 is SGHVS and CDR2 is FQNEAQ. This CDR3 comprises 13 residues. The V gene lost 5 bases and the J gene lost 8 bases, with 16 bases spanning the gap.